This TCR beta chain was captured by sequencing in a study of blood T cells in healthy people across ages (dated by TCRdb to about 2015). Describing the broader study: In model experiments, template switching captured roughly one uniquely barcoded TCR beta cDNA molecule for every two T cells. The donors were divided into four age groups: young (average approximately 17 years), middle-aged (approximately 39), aged (about 56) and long-lived (about 80). To avoid experimental bias, donors of different ages were spread randomly across the sequencing lanes. Using the same blood draw, the study looked at two additional independent replicas of 1 million unique cDNA reads for two donors, one aged 18 to 30 and the other aged 80 or older. The study measured age-related changes in TCR beta repertoire diversity using deep sequencing normalized with unique cDNA molecular identifiers.

Systemically healthy Caucasian individuals from Russia, 35 to 50 in total and aged about 6 to 95 years, were included as donors. Each donor gave 8 to 10 milliliters of peripheral blood, collected into EDTA-treated Vacutainer tubes. Ficoll-Paque density-gradient centrifugation was used to isolate PBMCs, with at least 6.5 million obtained per sample. Total RNA, at least 6 micrograms per sample, was extracted from PBMCs with Trizol reagent. For every donor, an aliquot of PBMCs went through flow cytometry to measure the percentages of naive CD45RAhigh/CD27high T cells. This clonotype was picked up a small number of times. The antigen it binds to is not known. No qualities accompany the bases; no much larger clone lies one base away. Receptors were amplified or captured by 5' RACE. The sample was run on an Illumina HiSeq 2500. A second 7 to 11 cycle PCR used a sample-barcoded 5' primer and a J-beta primer mix. Each TCR beta cDNA molecule received a unique molecular identifier from a template-switch 5' adaptor carrying 12 random nucleotides. Each sample yielded at least 3 million CDR3-containing paired-end reads. First-strand cDNA was synthesized from all RNA with the Mint cDNA synthesis kit, primed by a TRBC-specific oligonucleotide. Following uracil-DNA glycosylase treatment, all cDNA underwent a first 18-cycle PCR with the universal primers M1SS and BC2_uni_R. The source study handled its data this way. For normalization, 1 million high-quality reads, each with a distinct molecular identifier, were randomly selected from each sample. Reads with shared molecular identifiers were discarded instead of being binned into consensus sequences. MiTCR, set to a Q25 quality threshold and the strictest error-elimination algorithm, was used for CDR3 identification, clonotype clustering and error correction. A nonparametric unseen species model with Euler transformation was used to estimate a lower bound on total TCR beta diversity. TCRdb reprocessed the public reads (quality trimming at Q25 with fastp, clone calling with MiXCR) and kept in-frame beta chains. Every CDR3 protein is listed once, alongside the most common genes and DNA of its rows. The V and J calls and clone size come from TCRdb's table, not from the authors' own analysis. The sample profile shows under 750,000 distinct CDR3 sequences; 40% to 50% of them were found once. Around 24% of the sample is taken by the ten largest.

For CDR1 and CDR2, the germline V gene lists SGHTA and FQGNSA. The CDR3, from cysteine to phenylalanine, totals 13 residues. Only the CDR3 part of the read is kept: 39 bases, read in frame from the first base. Broader findings and caveats from the paper: As age increased, observed TCR beta diversity per million T cells dropped in a roughly linear way, and a significant reduction was already evident by age about 40. Compared with the aged group, the long-lived group had more naive CD4+ T cells, fewer expanded clones and increased TCR diversity, suggesting age selection. Observed TCR beta diversity correlated strongly with the percentage of naive T cells measured by flow cytometry. Estimates of total diversity based on one million sequenced T cells were regarded as lower bounds and as underestimates. Because donor CMV infection status was unknown, age-related changes in expanded clonotypes were potentially confounded. Conclusive comparison of naive and antigen-experienced compartments was prevented by the profiling of bulk unsorted PBMCs.

The sample consisted of blood. This TCR derives from a man aged 80 or over in good health. Rearrangement joined TRBV7-2 to TRBJ2-5; no D segment can be confidently identified. TRBJ2-7 explains the end of the DNA better; the J call may be wrong. The CDR3 is CASSLVVGFEQYF. The nucleotide sequence is TGTGCCAGCAGCTTAGTGGTCGGCTTCGAGCAGTACTTC.